The 24 T cell receptor beta chains given below trace back to one sample, sequenced in a study of cytomegalovirus exposure and HLA in healthy donors. Researchers ran the PCR with 60 Vbeta and 13 Jbeta primers. Repertoires were generated with immunoSEQ multiplex PCR, while TCRdb's copy carries only in-frame clones and drops some. The data hold approximately 35,000 clones, with roughly 64% observed a single time. What was sequenced was PBMCs. The receptors stem from a man aged 40-50 years in good health and CMV-seropositive.

The rearrangement uses TRBV2 and TRBJ2-3; 8 nucleotides agree with TRBD2. This CDR3 region has 17 residues. Germline V gene lookup returns CDR1 SNHLY and CDR2 FYNNEI. Germline trimming cut 1 base from V and 2 bases from J; bases unmatched to any gene: 8. The CDR3: CASSEVAGGPVTDTQYF. CDR3 DNA: TGTGCCAGCAGTGAAGTGGCGGGGGGTCCTGTCACAGATACGCAGTATTTT.

This chain connects TRBV13 to TRBJ2-5; the match to TRBD1 covers 8 bases. In germline, CDR1 is PRHDT, CDR2 FYEKMQ (reference sequence). The CDR3 spans 15 residues. V gave up 2 bases and J gave up 5 bases; unmatched junction bases: 7. CDR3 coding DNA: TGTGCCAGCAGCTTAAGGACAGGGTTAGCGGAGACCCAGTACTTC. Protein: CASSLRTGLAETQYF.

This rearrangement joins TRBV4-2 to TRBJ2-5, with 13 bases matching TRBD2. The DNA end lines up better with TRBJ2-7; the J call may be wrong. The CDR3 is 16 residues long. Per germline, CDR1 LGHNA and CDR2 YNFKEQ. CDR3 loop: CASSQGGTSGAYEQYF. Here the CDR3 DNA reads TGTGCCAGCAGCCAAGGAGGGACTAGCGGGGCGTACGAGCAGTACTTC.

The chain links TRBV7-8 to TRBJ2-2, with 8 positions matching TRBD2. The CDR3 runs 16 residues. The germline V gene has CDR1 SGHVS and CDR2 FQNEAQ. The V gene end was trimmed by 7 bases and the J gene end by 6 bases; junction bases not matched to a gene: 13. Here the CDR3 reads CASTRVGTRTPGELFF. The CDR3 DNA reads as TGTGCCAGCACCAGAGTGGGGACTAGGACGCCCGGGGAGCTGTTTTTT.

This sequence joins TRBV14 and TRBJ2-1; 13 bases fit TRBD2. The CDR3 is 16 amino acids. Germline assignment: CDR1 SGHDN and CDR2 FVKESK. The V gene end was trimmed by 5 bases and the J gene end by 6 bases; junction bases not matched to a gene: 7. The CDR3 reads CASSITGTSGANEQFF. CDR3 DNA: TGTGCCAGCAGCATTACCGGGACTAGCGGGGCCAATGAGCAGTTCTTC.

The chain carries TRBV11-2 and TRBJ2-1; 16 nucleotides align to TRBD2. The CDR3 sequence is 20 residues long. With 0 bases clipped from V and 10 bases from J, the junction kept 15 bases outside the gene matches. Germline V CDR1 and CDR2: SGHAT, FQNNGV. For the CDR3, the DNA is TGTGCCAGCAGCTTAGATCCGCGCTACGGGACTAGCGGGGGGGCCCGGGAGCAGTTCTTC. This codes for CASSLDPRYGTSGGAREQFF.

This chain joins TRBV5-4 and TRBJ1-2, with D maybe TRBD1 (6 bases). The V end lost 5 bases, the J end lost 8 bases, and 19 bases lay between the germline ends. Germline-derived CDR1 and CDR2 are SGHNT and YYREEE (reference sequence). The CDR3 has 14 residues. CDR3 residues: CASRIQGGVGGYTF. The DNA for the CDR3 is TGTGCCAGCAGAATACAAGGGGGGGTGGGGGGCTACACCTTC.

This clone was detected a few times. The chain employs TRBV7-2 and TRBJ2-5, with D maybe TRBD2 (5 bases). Looked up from germline, CDR1 is SGHTA and CDR2 is FQGNSA. Trimming pared 1 base from V and 4 bases from J, leaving 13 bases between. The length of the CDR3 is 15 residues. The CDR3: CASSLGEGLGETQYF. The CDR3 DNA follows: TGTGCCAGCAGCTTAGGTGAGGGTCTGGGAGAGACCCAGTACTTC.

This clone showed up just a few times. The CDR3 DNA follows: TGCGCCAGCAGCTTGGCCGCGGGGGACGGAAACACCATATATTTT. As protein: CASSLAAGDGNTIYF. The V gene is TRBV5-1, the J gene TRBJ1-3; D may be TRBD1 (5 bases). There are 15 residues in the CDR3. V was trimmed by 0 bases and J by 4 bases, leaving 11 bases between them. CDR1 is SGHRS, CDR2 YFSETQ, per germline.

Details on this clone: Germline is not matched at one junction end, which may reflect a read error. This rearrangement joins TRBV14 to TRBJ2-7; 7 nucleotides agree with TRBD2. The CDR3 spans 14 residues. Germline V gene sequence: CDR1 SGHDN, CDR2 FVKESK. The CDR3 reads CASSQGGGVYEQYF. In DNA, the CDR3 is TGTGCCAGCAGCCAAGGGGGAGGGGTCTACGAACAGTACTTC. Complete variable domain (other parts from reference TRBV14 and TRBJ2-7): EAGVTQFPSHSVIEKGQTVTLRCDPISGHDNLYWYRRVMGKEIKFLLHFVKESKQDESGMPNNRFLAERTGGTYSTLKVQPAELEDSGVYFCASSQGGGVYEQYFGPGTRLTVT.

This chain uses TRBV5-1 with TRBJ2-5; 8 bases map to TRBD1. Trimming removed 4 bases from V and 5 bases from J; junction bases left unmatched: 13. Germline assignment: CDR1 SGHRS and CDR2 YFSETQ. There are 16 residues in the CDR3. CDR3 DNA: TGCGCCAGCAGCGCGGACAGGGTGGGAGACTGGGAGACCCAGTACTTC. This translates into CASSADRVGDWETQYF.

The chain couples TRBV6-5 to TRBJ1-2; no definite D call. Trimming left V 7 bases short and J 8 bases short, with 14 bases between. Per the germline V gene, CDR1 is MNHEY and CDR2 is SVGAGI. The CDR3 contains 12 residues. The CDR3 is CASTSNGYGYTF. CDR3 DNA: TGTGCCAGCACTTCAAACGGGTACGGCTACACCTTC.

In this sample, this clone turned up a few times. The chain carries TRBV28 and TRBJ1-2; 10 nucleotides align to TRBD1. Germline lookup yields CDR1 MDHEN and CDR2 SYDVKM. The length of the CDR3 is 16 residues. The ends lost 2 bases at V and 3 bases at J; junction bases unmatched: 6. The CDR3 bases are TGTGCCAGCAGTTTAAGCGGACAGGGGGGGCACTATGGCTACACCTTC. Its protein is CASSLSGQGGHYGYTF.

The CDR3 is CASSERGGRENTEAFF. The CDR3 region has the DNA TGTGCCAGCAGCGAGAGAGGGGGCCGAGAGAACACTGAAGCTTTCTTT. The chain uses TRBV7-2 and TRBJ1-1; TRBD1 matches at 7 bases. V lost 5 bases to trimming and J lost 1 base; unmatched junction nucleotides: 10. The CDR3 loop spans 16 amino acids. Germline CDR1 is SGHTA and CDR2 is FQGNSA. Full variable domain (rest looked up from reference TRBV7-2 and TRBJ1-1): GAGVSQSPSNKVTEKGKDVELRCDPISGHTALYWYRQSLGQGLEFLIYFQGNSAPDKSGLPSDRFSAERTGGSVSTLTIQRTQQEDSAVYLCASSERGGRENTEAFFGQGTRLTVV.

J is TRBJ2-7 and V is TRBV7-9, with D perhaps TRBD1 (5 bases). The germline CDR1 and CDR2 sequences are SEHNR and FQNEAQ (reference sequence). Trimming cost V 5 bases and J 5 bases, with 13 bases left between them. CDR3 length: 13 residues. This CDR3 reads CASSPARVHEQYF. CDR3 nucleotide sequence: TGTGCCAGCAGCCCAGCCAGGGTCCACGAGCAGTACTTC.

This sequence joins TRBV19 and TRBJ2-1; 9 bases line up with TRBD2. The CDR3 spans 16 residues. Losses at the gene ends were 4 bases for V and 4 bases for J; bases not matched to a gene: 8. Germline V lookup: CDR1 LNHDA, CDR2 SQIVND (reference sequence). In DNA, the CDR3 is TGTGCCAGTAGTAGGCTAGCGGGGACTACTTACAATGAGCAGTTCTTC. This sequence encodes CASSRLAGTTYNEQFF.

The CDR3 sequence is CASSYPGGQTQYF. For the CDR3, the DNA is TGTGCCAGCAGTTACCCCGGGGGGCAGACCCAGTACTTC. The chain has TRBV6-6 and TRBJ2-5, with D possibly TRBD2 on 7 matching bases. The CDR3 is made up of 13 amino acids. V lost 2 bases and J lost 6, with 10 bases in between. Germline CDR1 reads MNHNY; CDR2 reads SVGAGI (reference sequence).

This chain joins TRBV6-1 and TRBJ1-5; unclear D gene. The CDR3 consists of 14 residues. Trimming cost V 3 bases and J 0 bases, with 6 bases left between them. Germline lookup yields CDR1 MNHNS and CDR2 SASEGT. The DNA for the CDR3 is TGTGCCAGCAGTGACCAGTATAGCAATCAGCCCCAGCATTTT. Its protein product is CASSDQYSNQPQHF.

This chain joins TRBV5-5 and TRBJ2-5; tentatively, D is TRBD1 (5 bases). Germline loops: CDR1 SGHKS, CDR2 YYEKEE (reference sequence). CDR3 length: 14 amino acids. V was cut by 0 bases and J by 5 bases, with 11 bases left in between. This CDR3 reads CASSLGGARETQYF. The CDR3 DNA reads TGTGCCAGCAGCTTGGGTGGGGCACGGGAGACCCAGTACTTC.

A few counts support this clone. The chain carries TRBV7-8 and TRBJ1-5, with TRBD1 matching 9 bases. CDR1 is SGHVS and CDR2 is FQNEAQ in the germline V gene. Unmatched junction bases numbered 1, after V lost 1 base and J lost 3 bases. The CDR3 has 15 residues. This CDR3 is CASSLDRGLNQPQHF. For the CDR3, the DNA is TGTGCCAGCAGCTTAGACAGGGGGCTCAATCAGCCCCAGCATTTT.

The chain combines TRBV12-5 with TRBJ1-4; 7 bases align to TRBD1. The J segment lost 2 bases and the V segment lost 6 bases, leaving 3 bases of the junction unmatched. Germline V gives CDR1 LGHNT, CDR2 FRNRAP. CDR3 size: 14 residues. The CDR3 DNA sequence: TGTGCTAGTGGGGCGACAGGGACTAATGAAAAACTGTTTTTT. Encoded protein: CASGATGTNEKLFF.

The chain is built from TRBV9 and TRBJ1-1; perhaps TRBD1 as D (5 bases). The ends were cut back, 0 bases at V and 0 bases at J, with 9 bases in the middle. CDR1 SGDLS and CDR2 YYNGEE come from the germline V gene. The CDR3 has 15 amino acids. The CDR3 region has the DNA TGTGCCAGCAGCGTAGGCGACAGAATGAACACTGAAGCTTTCTTT. Its protein product is CASSVGDRMNTEAFF.

This clone was seen only a few times. The chain is built from TRBV28 and TRBJ1-5; D is perhaps TRBD1 (5 bases). The CDR3 is 16 residues long. CDR1 is MDHEN, CDR2 SYDVKM, per germline. Trimming stripped 7 bases from V and 0 bases from J, with 16 bases between. The CDR3 nucleotides are TGTGCCAGCACCACGGGGGGGATCTATAGCAATCAGCCCCAGCATTTT. Translation: CASTTGGIYSNQPQHF.

This chain links TRBV5-4 with TRBJ2-5; TRBD2 aligns across 12 bases. The CDR3 runs to 16 residues. V was clipped by 0 bases and J by 2 bases; unmatched bases: 2. In germline, CDR1 is SGHNT, CDR2 YYREEE (reference sequence). The CDR3 region is CASSLALAGGQETQYF. The CDR3 DNA follows: TGTGCCAGCAGCTTGGCCCTAGCGGGGGGGCAAGAGACCCAGTACTTC.